These 27 T cell receptor beta chains were sequenced from one sample in a study of identical twins. TCRdb analysed the 5' RACE reads with MiXCR anew, one entry per CDR3 protein. The data contain 550,000 to 700,000 distinct CDR3 sequences, around 20% of them singletons. These same records also appear under a second study, on T cells expressing NK-cell markers.

The material sequenced was PBMCs. The receptors derive from a woman aged 18-30 years in good health.

The chain joins TRBV7-9 to TRBJ2-2; TRBD2 might be the D (5 bases). Germline V gene data show CDR1 as SEHNR and CDR2 as FQNEAQ (reference sequence). Between the trimmed V and J ends, which lost 8 bases and 3 bases, there was a span of 13 bases. CDR3 size: 14 residues. CDR3 nucleotide sequence: TGTGCCAGCGGATGGCTAGCCGACACCGGGGAGCTGTTTTTT. Protein product: CASGWLADTGELFF.

This clonotype was counted only a few times. The J gene is TRBJ2-1, the V gene TRBV2; D gene uncertain. The CDR3 is 11 residues long. V was shortened by 5 bases and J by 12 bases, with 11 bases between the two germline ends. Germline loops: CDR1 SNHLY, CDR2 FYNNEI. The CDR3 loop reads CASSYSLGQFF. CDR3 nucleotide sequence: TGTGCCAGCAGTTATTCACTGGGGCAGTTCTTC.

This clonotype appeared many times. The chain employs TRBV5-1 and TRBJ2-2; TRBD2 matches at 12 bases. V lost 3 bases, J lost 6 bases, and 6 bases stayed unmatched. Looked up from germline, CDR1 is SGHRS and CDR2 is YFSETQ. The CDR3 contains 16 residues. The CDR3: CASSSLSSGRAGELFF. Written as DNA, the CDR3 is TGCGCCAGCAGCTCGCTCTCTAGCGGGAGGGCCGGGGAGCTGTTTTTT.

This clonotype appeared many times. The chain couples TRBV6-1 to TRBJ2-2; 7 nucleotides align to TRBD2. The CDR3 totals 16 residues. Germline CDR1 MNHNS, CDR2 SASEGT. Trimming cost V 5 bases and J 1 base; bases outside gene matches: 7. CDR3 sequence reads: CASSQLASKNTGELFF. CDR3 nucleotides: TGTGCCAGCAGTCAACTAGCGAGCAAGAACACCGGGGAGCTGTTTTTT.

This clonotype was seen just once. The chain joins TRBV12-3 or TRBV12-4 to TRBJ2-5; 8 bases match TRBD1. CDR3 size: 15 residues. Trimming at V came to 6 bases and at J to 2 bases, leaving 8 bases not matched to a gene. CDR3 coding DNA: TGTGCCAGCAGGCCCGGGACAGGTTCACAAGAGACCCAGTACTTC. Protein product: CASRPGTGSQETQYF.

The gene calls are TRBV12-3 or TRBV12-4 and TRBJ2-1; D remains unclear. The CDR3 has 15 residues. V lost 3 bases and J 0 bases, leaving 9 bases between the germline ends. The CDR3: CASSFDRSSYNEQFF. DNA of the CDR3: TGTGCCAGCAGTTTTGACCGGAGCTCCTACAATGAGCAGTTCTTC.

The table lists this clonotype with a few counts. The V call is TRBV5-1, the J call TRBJ2-3, with D uncertain. This CDR3 has 14 residues. The germline V and J ends were trimmed by 6 bases and 0 bases, with 11 bases remaining between them. Per the germline V gene, CDR1 is SGHRS and CDR2 is YFSETQ. In DNA, the CDR3 is TGCGCCAGCACCTTTGGCGGCAGCACAGATACGCAGTATTTT. Its translation is CASTFGGSTDTQYF.

At least ten counts were recorded for this clonotype. This chain uses TRBV12-3 or TRBV12-4 with TRBJ2-3; tentative D call: TRBD2 (5 bases). This CDR3 comprises 13 residues. The germline V and J ends were trimmed by 2 bases and 3 bases, with 6 bases remaining between them. CDR3 sequence (DNA): TGTGCCAGCAGTTTAAGGAGGACAGATACGCAGTATTTT. Its protein product is CASSLRRTDTQYF.

The sample holds many counts of this clonotype. Compared with germline, one end of the junction differs, possibly owing to a read error. The chain links TRBV7-9 to TRBJ2-1, with 7 bases matching TRBD2. CDR1 is SEHNR, CDR2 FQNEAQ, per germline (reference sequence). The CDR3 sequence is 15 residues long. In nucleotides, the CDR3 is TGCGCCAGCAGCTTGGTTAGCGGGTCCTACAATGAGCAGTTCTTC. Translating gives CASSLVSGSYNEQFF.

The V call is TRBV30, the J call TRBJ2-1, with a weak D call TRBD1 (5 bases). The ends were cut back, 3 bases at V and 3 bases at J, with 12 bases in the middle. Germline CDR1 GTSNPN, CDR2 SVGIG (reference sequence). The CDR3 has 14 residues. CDR3 nucleotides: TGTGCCTGGAGAGCGACAGCTTACTACAATGAGCAGTTCTTC. This sequence encodes CAWRATAYYNEQFF.

This clonotype appeared a few times. The V and J genes are TRBV6-5 and TRBJ2-7; the D gene is possibly TRBD2 (5 bases). V lost 6 bases, J lost 3 bases, and 9 bases lay in between. The CDR3 has 12 residues. Looked up from germline, CDR1 is MNHEY and CDR2 is SVGAGI. The CDR3: CASSRRNYEQYF. CDR3 nucleotides: TGTGCCAGCAGCCGGAGGAACTACGAGCAGTACTTC.

The V call is TRBV5-1, the J call TRBJ2-7; 13 bases are a match to TRBD2. The V gene end was trimmed by 0 bases and the J gene end by 9 bases; junction bases not matched to a gene: 3. The CDR3 has 14 amino acids. Germline V CDR1 and CDR2: SGHRS, YFSETQ. In DNA form, the CDR3 reads TGCGCCAGCAGCTTGGGGACTAGCGGGAGTCCGCAGTACTTC. Translation gives CASSLGTSGSPQYF.

This clonotype was observed at least ten times. The chain has TRBV29-1 and TRBJ2-5, with 10 bases lining up with TRBD2. Germline assignment: CDR1 SQVTM and CDR2 ANQGSEA. V was clipped by 4 bases and J by 1 base; unmatched bases: 3. The CDR3 extends over 14 amino acids. The CDR3 is CSVGSGGVQETQYF. CDR3 coding DNA: TGCAGCGTTGGGAGCGGGGGGGTCCAAGAGACCCAGTACTTC. The whole variable domain, remainder taken from reference TRBV29-1 and TRBJ2-5, is SAVISQKPSRDICQRGTSLTIQCQVDSQVTMMFWYRQQPGQSLTLIATANQGSEATYESGFVIDKFPISRPNLTFSTLTVSNMSPEDSSIYLCSVGSGGVQETQYFGPGTRLLVL.

This clonotype was recorded a few times. This chain joins TRBV20-1 and TRBJ1-5, with D tentatively TRBD1 (6 bases). V shed 6 bases and J shed 5 bases, with 11 bases lying between them. The CDR3 is made up of 12 amino acids. Looked up from germline, CDR1 is DFQATT and CDR2 is SNEGSKA (reference sequence). The CDR3 loop is CSATRTDQPQHF. The CDR3 DNA follows: TGCAGTGCGACTAGGACAGATCAGCCCCAGCATTTT.

The V call is TRBV19, the J call TRBJ2-1, with 10 bases aligning to TRBD1. Germline V lookup: CDR1 LNHDA, CDR2 SQIVND (reference sequence). The trim removed 5 bases at V and 8 bases at J, leaving 9 bases unmatched. This CDR3 is built from 15 residues. The CDR3 region has the DNA TGTGCCAGTAGTCACAAAAGACAGGGGGCCGATGAGCAGTTCTTC. Its translation is CASSHKRQGADEQFF.

The chain's CDR3 is CASSEGYHNSPLHF. The DNA of the CDR3 is TGTGCCAGCTCCGAGGGGTATCATAATTCACCCCTCCACTTT. The chain uses TRBV27 and TRBJ1-6; possible D gene TRBD1, 5 bases. Germline V gives CDR1 MNHEY, CDR2 SMNVEV (reference sequence). Trimming shortened V by 8 bases and J by 5 bases, and 13 bases separated the two germline ends. This CDR3 spans 14 amino acids.

This clonotype was counted many times. The rearrangement uses TRBV20-1 and TRBJ1-1; no clear D. Germline V CDR1 and CDR2: DFQATT, SNEGSKA (reference sequence). The CDR3 extends over 15 amino acids. The V gene lost 3 bases and the J gene lost 0 bases, with 14 bases spanning the gap. The CDR3 DNA sequence: TGCAGTGCTAGGGCCCACCAAGCAATGAACACTGAAGCTTTCTTT. As protein: CSARAHQAMNTEAFF.

This clonotype was counted at least ten times. The rearrangement links TRBV20-1 to TRBJ2-7; possibly TRBD2 for D (5 bases). V was trimmed by 0 bases and J by 3 bases, leaving 12 bases between them. The CDR3 runs 14 residues. Germline V gene sequence: CDR1 DFQATT, CDR2 SNEGSKA (reference sequence). The CDR3 nucleotides are TGCAGTGCTAGAGATCTTCTGGCGGGCTACGAGCAGTACTTC. This encodes CSARDLLAGYEQYF.

The V call is TRBV5-1, the J call TRBJ2-1, with TRBD2 identical over 12 bases. The CDR3 consists of 16 residues. V lost 6 bases to trimming and J lost 6 bases; unmatched junction nucleotides: 10. The germline CDR1 and CDR2 sequences are SGHRS and YFSETQ. CDR3 amino acids: CASTGGRLAGVNEQFF. CDR3 coding DNA: TGCGCCAGCACCGGGGGGCGACTAGCGGGAGTCAATGAGCAGTTCTTC. Variable domain in full (rest from reference TRBV5-1 and TRBJ2-1): KAGVTQTPRYLIKTRGQQVTLSCSPISGHRSVSWYQQTPGQGLQFLFEYFSETQRNKGNFPGRFSGRQFSNSRSEMNVSTLELGDSALYLCASTGGRLAGVNEQFFGPGTRLTVL.

This clonotype was counted a few times. V usage is TRBV6-2 or TRBV6-3 and J usage is TRBJ2-7; D may be TRBD1 or TRBD2 (5 bases each). This CDR3 contains 14 residues. Germline V gene sequence: CDR1 MNHEY, CDR2 SVGEGT. V shed 7 bases and J shed 0 bases, with 13 bases lying between them. The CDR3 loop is CASIRDGNSYEQYF. The CDR3 DNA is TGTGCCAGCATCCGGGACGGGAACTCCTACGAGCAGTACTTC.

This clonotype was counted only a few times. This chain links TRBV10-2 with TRBJ1-1; D is undetermined. Germline V lookup: CDR1 WSHSY, CDR2 SAAADI. The CDR3 runs 14 residues. Trimming pared 1 base from V and 3 bases from J, leaving 9 bases between. In nucleotides, the CDR3 is TGCGCCAGCAGTGAGTGGGGAGGGTACACTGAAGCTTTCTTT. The encoded protein is CASSEWGGYTEAFF.

This clonotype was seen more than once but under ten times. The chain employs TRBV12-3 or TRBV12-4 and TRBJ2-7; TRBD2 agrees at 8 bases. The CDR3 sequence is 15 residues long. V lost 3 bases and J lost 3; bases outside the gene matches: 7. CDR3 region: CASSFIAGSLYEQYF. The DNA for the CDR3 is TGTGCCAGCAGTTTTATAGCGGGGTCTCTCTACGAGCAGTACTTC.

The V call is TRBV20-1, the J call TRBJ1-6, with 10 nucleotides matching TRBD1. The germline gives CDR1 DFQATT, CDR2 SNEGSKA (reference sequence). This CDR3 is 14 amino acids long. V was clipped by 5 bases and J by 5 bases; unmatched bases: 3. This chain's CDR3 is CSAEDRGNNSPLHF. CDR3 DNA sequence: TGCAGTGCTGAGGACAGGGGGAATAATTCACCCCTCCACTTT.

This clonotype was counted between two and nine times. The V and J genes are TRBV12-3 or TRBV12-4 and TRBJ1-2; D unresolved. Trimming stripped 5 bases from V and 4 bases from J, with 5 bases between. This CDR3 comprises 11 residues. The CDR3 spells CASSARYGYTF. For the CDR3, the DNA is TGTGCCAGCAGTGCCCGCTATGGCTACACCTTC.

This chain links TRBV20-1 with TRBJ2-3; D may be TRBD1 (7 bases). Trimming shortened V by 6 bases and J by 5 bases, and 12 bases separated the two germline ends. Germline CDR1 and CDR2: DFQATT and SNEGSKA (reference sequence). CDR3 length: 12 residues. CDR3 in amino acids: CSAQGGEDTQYF. CDR3 DNA sequence: TGCAGTGCCCAGGGGGGAGAAGATACGCAGTATTTT.

The chain uses TRBV7-3 and TRBJ2-1; TRBD1 might be the D (6 bases). The CDR3 contains 16 residues. Germline V CDR1 and CDR2: SGHTA, FQGTGA. V lost 5 bases and J lost 3, with 17 bases in between. Here the CDR3 reads CASSPQVGQLYNEQFF. CDR3 nucleotide sequence: TGTGCCAGCAGCCCACAGGTGGGACAACTCTACAATGAGCAGTTCTTC. Full variable domain (remainder filled in from reference TRBV7-3 and TRBJ2-1): GAGVSQTPSNKVTEKGKYVELRCDPISGHTALYWYRQSLGQGPEFLIYFQGTGAADDSGLPNDRFFAVRPEGSVSTLKIQRTERGDSAVYLCASSPQVGQLYNEQFFGPGTRLTVL.

This clonotype was seen a few times. The chain joins TRBV29-1 to TRBJ2-1, with D maybe TRBD2 (5 bases). The V and J ends lost 4 bases and 10 bases respectively, with 8 bases between them. Germline values: CDR1 SQVTM, CDR2 ANQGSEA. The CDR3 totals 10 residues. The CDR3, as DNA: TGCAGCGTTGGGACTGTCGAGCAGTTCTTC. Protein sequence: CSVGTVEQFF.